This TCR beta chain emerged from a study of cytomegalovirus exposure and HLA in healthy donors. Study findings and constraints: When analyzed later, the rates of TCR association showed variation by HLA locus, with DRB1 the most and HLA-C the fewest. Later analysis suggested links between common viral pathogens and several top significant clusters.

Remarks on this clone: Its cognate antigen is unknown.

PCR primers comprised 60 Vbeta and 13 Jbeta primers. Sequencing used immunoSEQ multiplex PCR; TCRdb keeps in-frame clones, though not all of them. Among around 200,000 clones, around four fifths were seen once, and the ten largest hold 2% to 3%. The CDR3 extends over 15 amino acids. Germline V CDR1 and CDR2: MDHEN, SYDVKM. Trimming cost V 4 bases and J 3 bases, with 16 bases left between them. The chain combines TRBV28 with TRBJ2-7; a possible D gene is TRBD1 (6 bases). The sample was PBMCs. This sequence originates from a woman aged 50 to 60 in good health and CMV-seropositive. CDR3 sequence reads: CASSSQGLGHYEQYF. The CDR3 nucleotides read TGTGCCAGCAGTTCACAGGGTTTAGGGCACTACGAGCAGTACTTC. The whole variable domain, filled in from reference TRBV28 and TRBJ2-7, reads DVKVTQSSRYLVKRTGEKVFLECVQDMDHENMFWYRQDPGLGLRLIYFSYDVKMKEKGDIPEGYSVSREKKERFSLILESASTNQTSMYLCASSSQGLGHYEQYFGPGTRLTVT.